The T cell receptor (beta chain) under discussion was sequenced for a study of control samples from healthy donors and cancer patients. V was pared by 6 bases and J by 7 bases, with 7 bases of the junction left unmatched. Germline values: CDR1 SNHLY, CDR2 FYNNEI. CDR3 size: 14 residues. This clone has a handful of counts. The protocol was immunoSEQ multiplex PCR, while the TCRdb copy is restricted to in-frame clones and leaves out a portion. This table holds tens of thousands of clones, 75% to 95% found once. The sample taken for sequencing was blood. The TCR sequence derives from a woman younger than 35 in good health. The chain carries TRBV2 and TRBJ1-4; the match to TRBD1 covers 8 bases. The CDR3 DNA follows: TGTGCCAGCAGGACAGGGGTTTTTGGTGAAAAACTGTTTTTT. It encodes CASRTGVFGEKLFF.